This T cell receptor (beta chain) was captured by sequencing in a study of blood T cell repertoires in COVID-19. Original data processing: Amplification of reference gene primers was used by the study to estimate nucleated cell counts. The table came from immunoSEQ multiplex PCR; TCRdb's copy has only in-frame clones and leaves some out. V, J and clone size reflect that table, while D and trimming were determined from the DNA. This repertoire shows under 170,000 clones, 70% to 90% found once; its top ten account for under 3.5%. The CDR3 runs to 14 residues. The V gene lost 0 bases and the J gene lost 7 bases, with 11 bases spanning the gap. Germline CDR1 is SGHRS and CDR2 is YFSETQ.

The sequence came from a man in his 70s with acute or convalescent COVID-19. The specimen was peripheral blood. This sequence joins TRBV5-1 and TRBJ1-5, with TRBD1 as a possible D gene (6 bases). CDR3 amino acids: CASSLGSGDQPQHF. Written as DNA, the CDR3 is TGCGCCAGCAGCTTGGGGTCAGGGGACCAGCCCCAGCATTTT.